Listed below are T cell receptor beta chains from one sample, sequenced in a study of shared clonotypes between healthy human individuals. Measured with immunoSEQ multiplex PCR; TCRdb has only the in-frame clones, and not every one. The sample shows 2 million or so clones, roughly 94% of them seen only once. The sequenced sample consisted of naive CD4+ T cells sorted from blood. The receptors originated from a man younger than 30 in good health. CDR3s include the opening cysteine and the closing phenylalanine or tryptophan. Fields, in order: D gene, V gene, J gene, CDR3 length, clone size, CDR3 protein, CDR3 DNA. The D gene is left open where the match is weak. The listing skips clone size in some rows; elsewhere it reads once, few, many or a size class.

D gene: NA; V gene: TRBV6-5; J gene: TRBJ1-6; CDR3 length: 13; clone size: few; CDR3 protein: CASSRQGDSPLHF; CDR3 DNA: TGTGCCAGCAGCCGCCAGGGTGACTCACCCCTCCACTTT
D gene: TRBD2; V gene: TRBV15; J gene: TRBJ2-1; CDR3 length: 14; clone size: NA; CDR3 protein: CATSAGGSGLEQFF; CDR3 DNA: TGTGCCACCAGCGCGGGAGGCTCCGGTCTCGAGCAGTTCTTC
D gene: TRBD1; V gene: TRBV2; J gene: TRBJ1-1; CDR3 length: 15; clone size: NA; CDR3 protein: CASSGPGQGSTEAFF; CDR3 DNA: TGTGCCAGCAGTGGACCGGGACAGGGATCCACTGAAGCTTTCTTT
D gene: NA; V gene: TRBV9; J gene: TRBJ1-1; CDR3 length: 14; clone size: once; CDR3 protein: CASSAQGRDTEAFF; CDR3 DNA: TGTGCCAGCAGCGCACAGGGTCGCGACACTGAAGCTTTCTTT
D gene: TRBD1; V gene: TRBV11-2; J gene: TRBJ1-2; CDR3 length: 13; clone size: NA; CDR3 protein: CASSPGQGQGYTF; CDR3 DNA: TGTGCCAGCAGCCCGGGACAGGGACAAGGCTACACCTTC
D gene: TRBD2; V gene: TRBV2; J gene: TRBJ2-7; CDR3 length: 15; clone size: NA; CDR3 protein: CASSEPGLARDEQYF; CDR3 DNA: TGTGCCAGCAGTGAACCGGGACTAGCGAGAGACGAGCAGTACTTC
D gene: NA; V gene: TRBV9; J gene: TRBJ1-6; CDR3 length: 14; clone size: NA; CDR3 protein: CASSVGQDNSPLHF; CDR3 DNA: TGTGCCAGCAGCGTAGGACAGGACAATTCACCCCTCCACTTT
D gene: TRBD1; V gene: TRBV5-4; J gene: TRBJ2-5; CDR3 length: 14; clone size: NA; CDR3 protein: CASSLRQGRETQYF; CDR3 DNA: TGTGCCAGCAGCTTGCGACAGGGGAGAGAGACCCAGTACTTC
D gene: NA; V gene: TRBV18; J gene: TRBJ1-1; CDR3 length: 14; clone size: NA; CDR3 protein: CASSDLPATLEAFF; CDR3 DNA: TGTGCCAGCTCAGACCTCCCCGCCACTCTTGAAGCTTTCTTT
D gene: NA; V gene: TRBV9; J gene: TRBJ1-4; CDR3 length: 16; clone size: NA; CDR3 protein: CASSVSGTSRGEKLFF; CDR3 DNA: TGTGCCAGCAGCGTATCCGGGACCTCCCGAGGGGAAAAACTGTTTTTT
D gene: NA; V gene: TRBV19; J gene: TRBJ1-1; CDR3 length: 13; clone size: NA; CDR3 protein: CASSTSGGTEAFF; CDR3 DNA: TGTGCCAGTAGTACCTCGGGAGGCACTGAAGCTTTCTTT
D gene: NA; V gene: TRBV7-9; J gene: TRBJ2-7; CDR3 length: 13; clone size: NA; CDR3 protein: CASSSRGANEQYF; CDR3 DNA: TGTGCCAGCAGCTCACGAGGGGCAAACGAGCAGTACTTC
D gene: NA; V gene: TRBV2; J gene: TRBJ2-4; CDR3 length: 16; clone size: NA; CDR3 protein: CASTVQRTLAKNIQYF; CDR3 DNA: TGTGCCAGCACGGTCCAGCGGACTTTAGCCAAAAACATTCAGTACTTC
D gene: NA; V gene: TRBV7-9; J gene: TRBJ1-1; CDR3 length: 12; clone size: once; CDR3 protein: CASSLPPGEAFF; CDR3 DNA: TGTGCCAGCAGCTTACCCCCAGGGGAAGCTTTCTTT
D gene: NA; V gene: TRBV5-5; J gene: TRBJ1-2; CDR3 length: 14; clone size: NA; CDR3 protein: CASSLGIQGYGYTF; CDR3 DNA: TGTGCCAGCAGCTTGGGTATTCAAGGCTATGGCTACACCTTC
D gene: NA; V gene: TRBV27; J gene: TRBJ1-6; CDR3 length: 14; clone size: few; CDR3 protein: CASSSDSQNSPLHF; CDR3 DNA: TGTGCCAGCAGTTCGGACAGTCAAAATTCACCCCTCCACTTT
D gene: NA; V gene: TRBV4-2; J gene: TRBJ1-2; CDR3 length: 13; clone size: NA; CDR3 protein: CASSLARIYGYTF; CDR3 DNA: TGTGCCAGCAGCTTAGCCAGGATCTATGGCTACACCTTC
D gene: TRBD1; V gene: TRBV10-3; J gene: TRBJ1-2; CDR3 length: 14; clone size: NA; CDR3 protein: CAISEGQGIYGYTF; CDR3 DNA: TGTGCCATCAGCGAAGGACAGGGCATCTATGGCTACACCTTC
D gene: NA; V gene: TRBV28; J gene: TRBJ1-2; CDR3 length: 11; clone size: NA; CDR3 protein: CASSDGPGYTF; CDR3 DNA: TGTGCCAGCAGTGACGGGCCTGGCTACACCTTC
D gene: NA; V gene: TRBV5-8; J gene: TRBJ1-3; CDR3 length: 14; clone size: NA; CDR3 protein: CASSPRLGLDTIYF; CDR3 DNA: TGTGCCAGCAGCCCCCGACTAGGGCTGGACACCATATATTTT
D gene: NA; V gene: TRBV7-2; J gene: TRBJ2-3; CDR3 length: 12; clone size: NA; CDR3 protein: CASSFVTDTQYF; CDR3 DNA: TGTGCCAGCAGCTTTGTAACAGATACGCAGTATTTT
D gene: NA; V gene: TRBV6-6; J gene: TRBJ1-2; CDR3 length: 15; clone size: NA; CDR3 protein: CASSYSGSRANGYTF; CDR3 DNA: TGTGCCAGCAGTTACTCCGGTAGTAGGGCAAATGGCTACACCTTC
D gene: TRBD1; V gene: TRBV5-1; J gene: TRBJ2-7; CDR3 length: 14; clone size: NA; CDR3 protein: CASSFRDRPYEQYF; CDR3 DNA: TGCGCCAGCAGCTTCCGGGACAGGCCCTACGAGCAGTACTTC
D gene: NA; V gene: TRBV11-3; J gene: TRBJ2-1; CDR3 length: 15; clone size: NA; CDR3 protein: CASSLDQSNYNEQFF; CDR3 DNA: TGTGCCAGCAGCTTAGATCAAAGTAATTACAATGAGCAGTTCTTC
D gene: TRBD1; V gene: TRBV7-6; J gene: TRBJ2-5; CDR3 length: 20; clone size: NA; CDR3 protein: CASSLVGSLGTGADQETQYF; CDR3 DNA: TGTGCCAGCAGCTTAGTGGGGAGTCTGGGCACAGGGGCCGACCAAGAGACCCAGTACTTC
D gene: NA; V gene: TRBV6-5; J gene: TRBJ1-4; CDR3 length: 15; clone size: NA; CDR3 protein: CASRASRPLDEKLFF; CDR3 DNA: TGTGCCAGCAGAGCGAGCCGGCCATTGGATGAAAAACTGTTTTTT
D gene: NA; V gene: TRBV6-1; J gene: TRBJ2-1; CDR3 length: 16; clone size: NA; CDR3 protein: CASSENHYLSYNEQFF; CDR3 DNA: TGTGCCAGCAGTGAAAACCACTATCTCTCCTACAATGAGCAGTTCTTC
D gene: NA; V gene: TRBV6-1; J gene: TRBJ1-1; CDR3 length: 14; clone size: NA; CDR3 protein: CASNKGGVHTEAFF; CDR3 DNA: TGTGCCAGCAATAAGGGGGGAGTTCATACTGAAGCTTTCTTT
D gene: TRBD1; V gene: TRBV7-9; J gene: TRBJ1-5; CDR3 length: 12; clone size: NA; CDR3 protein: CASSLQGQPQHF; CDR3 DNA: TGTGCCAGCAGCCTACAGGGGCAGCCCCAGCATTTT